The clone carrying this TCR beta chain was seen repeatedly, ten times or more. Its antigen remains unknown. The data derive from a study of Graves' ophthalmopathy and Graves' hyperthyroidism. Study observations and caveats: Also, most clonotypes expanded in the thyroid above 0.001 frequency appeared in blood.

Ages of hyperthyroidism patients ran from 18 to 65, and their diagnoses were new, under 2 months' duration. CDR1 is DFQATT, CDR2 SNEGSKA, per germline (reference sequence). This CDR3 is 15 amino acids long. Trimming at V came to 1 base and at J to 1 base, leaving 5 bases not matched to a gene. Beta-chain TCR CDR3 regions were amplified from RNA transcripts. HTBI primers primed a first-round RT-PCR, and a second-round multiplex PCR followed. TCRdb re-analysed the multiplex PCR reads in MiXCR, keeping a single row per CDR3 protein. The sample comprises hundreds of thousands of distinct CDR3 sequences, under 25% of which are singletons, and approximately 3.2% rests with the top ten.

This sequence joins TRBV20-1 and TRBJ2-5; 8 bases agree with TRBD1. This TCR was sampled from a woman aged 18-35 years with stable Graves' hyperthyroidism. Sequenced sample: peripheral blood. CDR3: CSARVDREVQETQYF. DNA of the CDR3: TGCAGTGCTAGAGTGGACAGGGAGGTCCAAGAGACCCAGTACTTC.